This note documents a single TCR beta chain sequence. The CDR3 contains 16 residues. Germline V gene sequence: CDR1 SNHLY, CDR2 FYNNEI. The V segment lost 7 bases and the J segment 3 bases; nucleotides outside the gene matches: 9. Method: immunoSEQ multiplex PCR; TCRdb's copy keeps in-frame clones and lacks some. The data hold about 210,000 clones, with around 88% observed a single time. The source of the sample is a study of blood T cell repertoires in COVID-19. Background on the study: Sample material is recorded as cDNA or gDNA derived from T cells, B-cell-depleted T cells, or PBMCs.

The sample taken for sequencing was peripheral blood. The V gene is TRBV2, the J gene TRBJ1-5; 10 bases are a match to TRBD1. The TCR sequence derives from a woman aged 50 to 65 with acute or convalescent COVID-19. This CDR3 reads CASTPGTGVNNQPQHF. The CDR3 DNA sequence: TGTGCCAGCACCCCCGGGACAGGGGTTAACAATCAGCCCCAGCATTTT.